This TCR beta chain is from a study of cytomegalovirus exposure and HLA in healthy donors. The germline V gene has CDR1 MNHNY and CDR2 SVGAGI (reference sequence). The CDR3 loop spans 16 amino acids. With 4 bases clipped from V and 2 bases from J, the junction kept 11 bases outside the gene matches. The sample holds one count of this clone. As yet, its antigen is unknown. PCR amplification relied on 60 Vbeta primers (plus 13 Jbeta primers). Only in-frame clones appear in the TCRdb table, and some are missing; sequencing was by immunoSEQ multiplex PCR. The sample has 65,000 to 100,000 clones; around 80% are singletons. General study findings and limits: In an earlier analysis, in under 700 donors, most V segments appeared productive either ~87% or ~30% of the time. Despite most TCR sequences being rare, some public TCRs occurred in many donors. When presence/absence was analysed, sequencing depth was taken to be roughly uniform across donors. CMV serostatus was the only immune exposure information that was available.

Sequenced: PBMCs. This chain uses TRBV6-6 with TRBJ2-7; TRBD1 matches 7 bases. This TCR was sampled from a man aged 35 to 55 in good health and CMV-seronegative. The CDR3 region is CASSSPSTGITYEQYF. The CDR3 DNA sequence: TGTGCCAGCAGTTCCCCCTCGACAGGGATTACCTACGAGCAGTACTTC.